Given below is one T cell receptor (beta chain) in context. There is no known antigen for this receptor. Base-call qualities are not available, and no considerably larger clone is one nucleotide away. CDR1 LNHDA and CDR2 SQIVND were looked up in the germline V gene (reference sequence). The CDR3 runs 13 residues from the cysteine to the phenylalanine. Just CDR3 DNA is preserved here, 39 bases in frame from base 1. The junction carries 10 bases between V and J, which are trimmed by 8 bases and 0 bases respectively. The source of the sample is a study of cytomegalovirus exposure and HLA in healthy donors (TCRdb year 2017). About the investigation overall: According to a later analysis, one platform produced both the approximately 110 validation repertoires and the 700 or so repertoires of the first cohort. A separate validation cohort of roughly 130 different subjects was used in addition to the roughly 670-subject first cohort. High-throughput TCR immunosequencing, statistical association of individual TCRs with disease status, and machine learning were combined to predict cytomegalovirus infection status. The study was designed to test whether signatures of past pathogen exposure could be identified by cataloging public T cell receptors. Summary of the overall study and its limitations: In vitro tests confirmed that a few of the cytomegalovirus-associated TCR beta chains recognize cytomegalovirus antigens. A later analysis had no HLA typing for the validation cohort, so co-occurrence there was scored across all 110 or so repertoires. Cytomegalovirus status was reported to be diagnosed by the classifier with high specificity and sensitivity in both the original and validation cohorts. Across donors, most TCR sequences were observed very rarely, whereas some public TCRs were present in many individuals. According to the authors, the approach could potentially be generalized to other disease states and immunological phenotypes. Of the cluster scores, 90% to 95% were above 0 in a later analysis, which found that TCRs clustered in the first cohort also tended to co-occur in the 120 validation repertoires. The study gave a list of about 150 TCR beta chains associated with cytomegalovirus.

Libraries were prepared through the immunoSEQ multiplex PCR assay. The paper's processing steps were these. A statistical classification framework was built to diagnose cytomegalovirus status from the catalog of TCR beta chain sequences. Held by TCRdb, this immuneACCESS table contains in-frame sequences only and omits some clones. Under half of the omission traces to an unresolved V gene where checked; the cause of the rest is unknown. V, J and clone size reflect that table, while D and trimming were determined from the DNA. For this sample there are 90,000 to 130,000 clones; roughly 88% appear just once. More than 1.4% of the sample goes to the ten largest clones. The donors were included in the validation cohort of approximately 120 subjects, a group kept apart from the approximately 700-subject first cohort.

The sequence joins TRBV19 to TRBJ1-1, with TRBD1 tentatively as D gene (5 bases match). Sequenced sample: PBMCs. The TCR was taken from a woman in her thirties in good health and CMV-seropositive. The CDR3 amino acid sequence is: CASLGLLNTEAFF. The nucleotide sequence is given as TGTGCCAGTCTGGGACTGCTGAACACTGAAGCTTTCTTT.